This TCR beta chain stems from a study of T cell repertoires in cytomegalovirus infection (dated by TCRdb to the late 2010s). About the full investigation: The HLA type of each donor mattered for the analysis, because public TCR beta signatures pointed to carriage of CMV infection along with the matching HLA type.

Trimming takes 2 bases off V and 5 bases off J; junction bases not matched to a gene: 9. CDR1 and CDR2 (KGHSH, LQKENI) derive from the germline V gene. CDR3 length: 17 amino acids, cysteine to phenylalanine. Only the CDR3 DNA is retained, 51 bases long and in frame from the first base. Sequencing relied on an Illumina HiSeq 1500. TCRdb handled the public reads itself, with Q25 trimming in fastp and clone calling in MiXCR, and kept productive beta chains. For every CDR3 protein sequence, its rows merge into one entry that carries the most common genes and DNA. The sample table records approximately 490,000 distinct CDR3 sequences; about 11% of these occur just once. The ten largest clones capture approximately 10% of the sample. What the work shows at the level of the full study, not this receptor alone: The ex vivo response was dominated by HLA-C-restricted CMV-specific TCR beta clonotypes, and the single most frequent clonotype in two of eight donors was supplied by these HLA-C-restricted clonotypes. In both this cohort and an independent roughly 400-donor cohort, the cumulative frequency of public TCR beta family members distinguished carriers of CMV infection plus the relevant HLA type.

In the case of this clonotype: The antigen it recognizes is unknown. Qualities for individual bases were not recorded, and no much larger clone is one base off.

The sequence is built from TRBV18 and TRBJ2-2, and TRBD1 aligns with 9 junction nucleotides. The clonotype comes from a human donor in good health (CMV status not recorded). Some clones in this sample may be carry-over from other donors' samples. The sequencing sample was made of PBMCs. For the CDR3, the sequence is CASSPSPGQGRTGELFF. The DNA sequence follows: TGTGCCAGCTCACCATCACCGGGACAGGGTAGAACCGGGGAGCTGTTTTTT.